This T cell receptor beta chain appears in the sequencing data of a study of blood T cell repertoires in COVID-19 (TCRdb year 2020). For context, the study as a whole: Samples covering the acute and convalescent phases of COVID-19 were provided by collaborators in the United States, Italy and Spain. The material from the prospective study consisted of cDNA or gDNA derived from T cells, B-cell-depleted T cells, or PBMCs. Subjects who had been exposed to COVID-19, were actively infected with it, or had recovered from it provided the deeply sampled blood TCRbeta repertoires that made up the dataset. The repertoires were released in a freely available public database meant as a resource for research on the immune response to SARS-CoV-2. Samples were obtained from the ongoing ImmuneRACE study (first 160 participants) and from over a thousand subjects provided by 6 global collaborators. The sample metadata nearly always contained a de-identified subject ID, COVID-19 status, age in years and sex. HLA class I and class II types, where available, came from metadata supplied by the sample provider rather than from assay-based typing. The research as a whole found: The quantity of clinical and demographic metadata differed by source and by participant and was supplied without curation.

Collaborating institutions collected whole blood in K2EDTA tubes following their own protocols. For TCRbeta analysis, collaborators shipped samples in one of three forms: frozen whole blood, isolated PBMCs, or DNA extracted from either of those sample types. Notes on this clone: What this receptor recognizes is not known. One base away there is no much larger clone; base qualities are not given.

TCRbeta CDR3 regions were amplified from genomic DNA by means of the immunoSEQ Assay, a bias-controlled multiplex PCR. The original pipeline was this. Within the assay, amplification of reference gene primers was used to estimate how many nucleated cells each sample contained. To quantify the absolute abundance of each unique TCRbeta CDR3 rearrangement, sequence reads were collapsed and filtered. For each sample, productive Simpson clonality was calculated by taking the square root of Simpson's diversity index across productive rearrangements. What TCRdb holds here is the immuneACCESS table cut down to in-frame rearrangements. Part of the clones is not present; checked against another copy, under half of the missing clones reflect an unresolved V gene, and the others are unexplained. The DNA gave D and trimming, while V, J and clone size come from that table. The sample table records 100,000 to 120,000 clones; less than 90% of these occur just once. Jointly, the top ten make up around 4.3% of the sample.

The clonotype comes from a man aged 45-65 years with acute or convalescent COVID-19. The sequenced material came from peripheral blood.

The CDR3 region has the sequence CASSSPGLVKTDTQYF. In nucleotides, the sequence is TGTGCCAGCAGCTCTCCGGGACTAGTGAAAACAGATACGCAGTATTTT. The chain uses TRBV7-2 and TRBJ2-3; 8 bases in the junction line up with TRBD2. Trimming takes 4 bases off V and 3 bases off J; junction bases not matched to a gene: 9. The CDR3 runs 16 amino acids, cysteine and phenylalanine included. Only the CDR3 region is kept as DNA, spanning 48 bases read in frame from base 1. The germline V gene provides CDR1 SGHTA and CDR2 FQGNSA.